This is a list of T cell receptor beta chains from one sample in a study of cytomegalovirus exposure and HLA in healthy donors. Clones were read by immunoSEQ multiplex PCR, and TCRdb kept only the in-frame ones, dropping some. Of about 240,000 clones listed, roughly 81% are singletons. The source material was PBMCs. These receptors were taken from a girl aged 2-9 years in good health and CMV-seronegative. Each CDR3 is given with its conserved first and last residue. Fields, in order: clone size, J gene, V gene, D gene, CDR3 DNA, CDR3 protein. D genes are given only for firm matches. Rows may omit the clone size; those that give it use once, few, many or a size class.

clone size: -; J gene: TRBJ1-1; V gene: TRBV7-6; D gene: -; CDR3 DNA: TGTGCCAGCAGCTTAGCTGATGGGAGTGAAGCTTTCTTT; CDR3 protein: CASSLADGSEAFF
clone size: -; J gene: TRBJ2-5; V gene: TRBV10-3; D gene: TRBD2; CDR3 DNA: TGTGCCATCGGACAGTTAGCGGGAGAAGGGACCCAGTACTTC; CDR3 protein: CAIGQLAGEGTQYF
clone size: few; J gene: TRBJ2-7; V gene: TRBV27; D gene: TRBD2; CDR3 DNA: TGTGCCAGCAGTTTAGGGACTAGCAAGTACTTC; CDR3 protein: CASSLGTSKYF
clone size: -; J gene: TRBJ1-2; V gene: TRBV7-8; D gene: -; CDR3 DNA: TGTGCCAGCAGCTTAGCCCGGGTAGGAGCTTTCGGTGGCTACACCTTC; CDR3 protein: CASSLARVGAFGGYTF
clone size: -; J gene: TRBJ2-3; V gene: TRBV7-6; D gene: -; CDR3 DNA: TGTGCCAGCAGCGCTGGGACTCCTAGCACAGATACGCAGTATTTT; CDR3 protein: CASSAGTPSTDTQYF
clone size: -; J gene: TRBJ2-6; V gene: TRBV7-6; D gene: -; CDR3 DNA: TGTGCCAGCAGCTTAGCTCGCGACTCTGGGGCCAACGTCCTGACTTTC; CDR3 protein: CASSLARDSGANVLTF
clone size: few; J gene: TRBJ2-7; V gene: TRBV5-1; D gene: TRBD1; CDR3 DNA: TGCGCCAGCAGCACGGGACAGACCTACGAGCAGTACTTC; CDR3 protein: CASSTGQTYEQYF
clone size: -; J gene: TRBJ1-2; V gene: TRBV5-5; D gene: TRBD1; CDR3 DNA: TGTGCCAGCAGCTTGATGGGACAGGGGGCGCAGAACTATGGCTACACCTTC; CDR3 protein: CASSLMGQGAQNYGYTF
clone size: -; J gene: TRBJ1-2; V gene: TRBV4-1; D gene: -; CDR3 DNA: TGCGCCAGCAGCCAAGAAAGAGGGACACATTATGGCTACACCTTC; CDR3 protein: CASSQERGTHYGYTF
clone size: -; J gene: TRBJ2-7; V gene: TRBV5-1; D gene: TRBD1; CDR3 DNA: TGCGCCAGCAGCGAATGGGCGGGACAGGGACTTAGCGAGCAGTACTTC; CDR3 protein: CASSEWAGQGLSEQYF
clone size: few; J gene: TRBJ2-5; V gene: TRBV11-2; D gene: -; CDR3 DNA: TGTGCCAGCAGGCCCCGCGGGAAGACCCAGTACTTC; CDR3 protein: CASRPRGKTQYF
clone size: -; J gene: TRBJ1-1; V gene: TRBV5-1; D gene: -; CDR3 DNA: TGCGCCAGCGAGGCAGGGGAAAACACTGAAGCTTTCTTT; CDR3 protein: CASEAGENTEAFF
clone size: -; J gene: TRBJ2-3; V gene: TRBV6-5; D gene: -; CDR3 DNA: TGTGCCAGCAGTTCCCTCGGGGGCACAGATACGCAGTATTTT; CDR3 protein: CASSSLGGTDTQYF
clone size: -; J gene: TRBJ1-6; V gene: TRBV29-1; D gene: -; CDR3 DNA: TGCAGCGCAGGAATAAATAAAGGTTCACCCCTCCACTTT; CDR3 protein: CSAGINKGSPLHF
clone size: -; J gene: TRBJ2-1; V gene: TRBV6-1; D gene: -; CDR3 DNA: TGTGCCAGCAGTGAAGCGTCCGGAGGGGCTAATGAGCAGTTCTTC; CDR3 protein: CASSEASGGANEQFF
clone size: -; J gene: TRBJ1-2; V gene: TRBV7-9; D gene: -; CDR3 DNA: TGTGCCAGCAGCCCGACGGGCAGGGCCTATGGCTACACCTTC; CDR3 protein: CASSPTGRAYGYTF
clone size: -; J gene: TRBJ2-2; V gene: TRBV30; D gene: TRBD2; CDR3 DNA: TGTGCCTGGAGGGGGGTAGCGGGAGATGCCGGGGAGCTGTTTTTT; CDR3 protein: CAWRGVAGDAGELFF
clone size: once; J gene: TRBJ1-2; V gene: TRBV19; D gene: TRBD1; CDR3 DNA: TGTGCCAGTAGCCAGCCCCGGGACAGGGGATCCTTGGGCTACACCTTC; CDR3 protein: CASSQPRDRGSLGYTF
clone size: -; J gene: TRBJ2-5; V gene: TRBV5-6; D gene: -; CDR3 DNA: TGTGCCAGCAGCGCGACCGGGCAAGAGACCCAGTACTTC; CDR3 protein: CASSATGQETQYF
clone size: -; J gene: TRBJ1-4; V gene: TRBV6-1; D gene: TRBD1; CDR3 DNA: TGTGCCAGCAGTCCTCGGACAGGAATTAATGAAAAACTGTTTTTT; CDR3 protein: CASSPRTGINEKLFF
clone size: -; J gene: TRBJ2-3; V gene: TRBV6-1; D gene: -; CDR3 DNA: TGTGCCAGCAGTGACCGATGGGGGGGCACAGATACGCAGTATTTT; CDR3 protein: CASSDRWGGTDTQYF
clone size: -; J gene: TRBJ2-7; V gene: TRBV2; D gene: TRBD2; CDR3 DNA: TGTGCCAGCATGCCGGGACTAGCGGGAGGGCACGAAGGGGTTTACGAGCAGTACTTC; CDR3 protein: CASMPGLAGGHEGVYEQYF
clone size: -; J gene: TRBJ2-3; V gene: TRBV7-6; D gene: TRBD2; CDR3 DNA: TGTGCCAGCAGCTTATGGACTAGCTCAGATACGCAGTATTTT; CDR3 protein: CASSLWTSSDTQYF
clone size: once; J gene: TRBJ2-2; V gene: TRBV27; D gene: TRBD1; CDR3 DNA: TGTGCCAGCAGTTCCCGGGACAGGGTCACCGGGGAGCTGTTTTTT; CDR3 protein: CASSSRDRVTGELFF
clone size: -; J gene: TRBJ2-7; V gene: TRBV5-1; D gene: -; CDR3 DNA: TGCGCCAGCAGCGCAGCATTCGGGCAGGGGCCCTACGAGCAGTACTTC; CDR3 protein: CASSAAFGQGPYEQYF
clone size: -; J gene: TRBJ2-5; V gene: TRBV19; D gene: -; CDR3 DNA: TGTGCCAGTAGTCGGACACGGCAAGAGACCCAGTACTTC; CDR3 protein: CASSRTRQETQYF
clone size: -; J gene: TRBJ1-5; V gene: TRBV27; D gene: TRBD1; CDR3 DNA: TGTGCCAGCAGTTCCCGACAGGGTCAGCCCCAGCATTTT; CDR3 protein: CASSSRQGQPQHF
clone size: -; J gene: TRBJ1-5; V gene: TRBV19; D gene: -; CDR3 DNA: TGTGCCAGTAGTATACAGGGGCTGGAGCTTCCCCAGCCCCAGCATTTT; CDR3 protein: CASSIQGLELPQPQHF
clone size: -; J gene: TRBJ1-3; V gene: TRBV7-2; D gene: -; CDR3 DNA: TGTGCCAGCAGTCATAATACAGGCTCTGGAAACACCATATATTTT; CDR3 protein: CASSHNTGSGNTIYF
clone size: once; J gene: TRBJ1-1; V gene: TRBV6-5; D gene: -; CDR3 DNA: TGTGCCAGCACTCTCGCGAGGAACACTGAAGCTTTCTTT; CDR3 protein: CASTLARNTEAFF
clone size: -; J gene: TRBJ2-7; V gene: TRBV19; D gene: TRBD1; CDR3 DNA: TGTGCCAGTAGTATGGGACAGGGACCAGCCTACGAGCAGTACTTC; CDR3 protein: CASSMGQGPAYEQYF
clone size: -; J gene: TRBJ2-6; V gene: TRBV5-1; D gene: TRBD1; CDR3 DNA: TGCGCCAGCAGCTTGGCCTGGCGGGACAGGGCATCTGGGGCCAACGTCCTGACTTTC; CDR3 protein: CASSLAWRDRASGANVLTF
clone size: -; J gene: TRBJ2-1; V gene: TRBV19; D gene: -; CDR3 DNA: TGTGCCAGTAGTATAGCCCGGAATGAGCAGTTCTTC; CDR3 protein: CASSIARNEQFF
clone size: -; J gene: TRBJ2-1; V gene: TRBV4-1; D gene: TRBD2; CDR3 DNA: TGCGCCAGCAGCCAAGATAGGCTAGCGGGGGCCTCCTACAATGAGCAGTTCTTC; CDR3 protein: CASSQDRLAGASYNEQFF
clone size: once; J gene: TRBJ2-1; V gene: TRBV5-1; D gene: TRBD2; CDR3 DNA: TGCGCCAGCAGCTTGGAACCTCGTGCGGGAGGCTGGAATGAGCAGTTCTTC; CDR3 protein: CASSLEPRAGGWNEQFF
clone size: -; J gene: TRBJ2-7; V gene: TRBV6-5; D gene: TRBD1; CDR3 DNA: TGTGCCAGCAGTTTGGGACAGGGGCGTTACGAGCAGTACTTC; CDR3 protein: CASSLGQGRYEQYF
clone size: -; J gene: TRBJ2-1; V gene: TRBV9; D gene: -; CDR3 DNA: TGTGCCAGCAGCCCCTTTTCCTACAATGAGCAGTTCTTC; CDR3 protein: CASSPFSYNEQFF
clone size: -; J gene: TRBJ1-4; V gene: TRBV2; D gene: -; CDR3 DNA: TGTGCCAGCAGTTGGGGGGTGGTGCGGAGAGATACTAATGAAAAACTGTTTTTT; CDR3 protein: CASSWGVVRRDTNEKLFF
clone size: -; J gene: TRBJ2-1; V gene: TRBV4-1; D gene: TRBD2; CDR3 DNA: TGCGCCAGCAGCCCGTTTAGTAGCGGGGCCTCCTACAATGAGCAGTTCTTC; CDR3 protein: CASSPFSSGASYNEQFF
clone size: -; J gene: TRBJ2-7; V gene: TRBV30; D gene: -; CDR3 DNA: TGTGCCTGGAGTATTGGACTCGCCTACGAGCAGTACTTC; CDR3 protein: CAWSIGLAYEQYF
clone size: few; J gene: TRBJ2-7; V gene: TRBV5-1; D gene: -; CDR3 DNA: TGCGCCAGCAGCTTCGGAGGAGGGAGCTCCTACGAGCAGTACTTC; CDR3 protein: CASSFGGGSSYEQYF